A selection of T cell receptor beta chains follows, all from one sample in a study of OX40 agonist ivuxolimab in advanced cancers. Sequencing was performed with immunoSEQ multiplex PCR; in TCRdb, only in-frame clones are kept and a portion is missing. The table lists 77,000 or so clones, approximately 85% of them singletons. The sample here was CD4+ or CD8+ T cells sorted from blood, taken in a trial of the OX40 agonist ivuxolimab. The source is an adult with an advanced solid tumor such as melanoma, head and neck, liver or kidney cancer. Each CDR3 is given with its conserved first and last residue. The D gene is left open where the match is weak. Clone size appears in some rows only: once, few, many, or a class for an expanded clone.

TRBV4-1,TRBJ2-4,-,-,TGCGCCACCTCACCGAAGGGTGCTGACATGGCCAAAAACATTCAGTACTTC,CATSPKGADMAKNIQYF
TRBV12-1,TRBJ2-3,-,-,TGTGCCAGCAGCTCGCCAACCGGGACTAGCGCCTTAAGGGCAGATACGCAGTATTTT,CASSSPTGTSALRADTQYF
TRBV6-5,TRBJ1-1,-,-,TGTGCCAGCAGTTACCCAACAGGTGAAGCTTTCTTT,CASSYPTGEAFF
TRBV30,TRBJ1-4,once,TRBD1,TGTGCCTGGAGTGCCCCCGGGACAGCCGCAACTAATGAAAAACTGTTTTTT,CAWSAPGTAATNEKLFF
TRBV11-2,TRBJ2-2,-,-,TGTGCCAGCAGCTTAGGAGGGCCAACCGGGGAGCTGTTTTTT,CASSLGGPTGELFF
TRBV7-9,TRBJ2-2,-,TRBD2,TGTGCCAGCAGCTTGCGGGAGAAGAAATCCGGGGAGCTGTTTTTT,CASSLREKKSGELFF
TRBV5-5,TRBJ2-7,-,TRBD1,TGTGCCAGCAGCCAGGGGGCTACCTACGAGCAGTACTTC,CASSQGATYEQYF
TRBV27,TRBJ2-7,-,-,TGTGCCAGCAGCGAGGGACTCTTCTTCTACGAGCAGTACTTC,CASSEGLFFYEQYF
TRBV2,TRBJ2-7,few,TRBD1,TGTGCCAGCAGGCCGGGACAGGGGGCTGGCGAGCAGTACTTC,CASRPGQGAGEQYF
TRBV6-1,TRBJ1-3,-,-,TGTGCCAGCAGTGAATCCGTGACATATTTT,CASSESVTYF
TRBV9,TRBJ1-2,-,TRBD1,TGTGCCAGCAGCGTTACACCCGGGACAGGGCAGGGGAATGGCTACACCTTC,CASSVTPGTGQGNGYTF
TRBV5-6,TRBJ1-2,-,-,TGTGCCAGCAGCTTCCCGGGGAGGGACTATGGCTACACCTTC,CASSFPGRDYGYTF
TRBV19,TRBJ2-2,-,TRBD1,TGTGCCAGTTTATGGGGACAGCCGAACACCGGGGAGCTGTTTTTT,CASLWGQPNTGELFF
TRBV9,TRBJ2-7,-,-,TGTGCCAGCAGCCCCCAGACGGGGTTGTACGAGCAGTACTTC,CASSPQTGLYEQYF
TRBV7-3,TRBJ2-6,-,-,TGTGCCAGCAGCTTAACGAACGTCCTGACTTTC,CASSLTNVLTF
TRBV11-3,TRBJ2-1,-,-,TGTGCCAGCAGCTTAGGCCTCGGGGACAACAATGAGCAGTTCTTC,CASSLGLGDNNEQFF
TRBV18,TRBJ1-2,-,TRBD1,TGTGCCAGCTCACCATTAAGGGGGCCCACTAACTATGGCTACACCTTC,CASSPLRGPTNYGYTF
TRBV18,TRBJ2-2,-,-,TGTGCCAGCTCGCCGGTATACACCGGGGAGCTGTTTTTT,CASSPVYTGELFF
TRBV28,TRBJ2-7,-,TRBD1,TGTGCCAGCAGTTTAGGGACAGGGGCTCGCGAGCAGTACTTC,CASSLGTGAREQYF
TRBV10-1,TRBJ2-5,few,-,TGCGCCAGCAGTGACCAAGGGGGACAAGAGACCCAGTACTTC,CASSDQGGQETQYF
TRBV15,TRBJ2-1,-,-,TGTGCCACCACCCGGAGACTAGTCAATGAGCAGTTCTTC,CATTRRLVNEQFF
TRBV6-1,TRBJ1-2,-,-,TGTGCCAGCAGTGAAGCACCTCCGGACTATGGCTACACCTTC,CASSEAPPDYGYTF
TRBV4-1,TRBJ2-2,-,-,TGCGCCAGCAGCCAAGCGGGACTCCGGACCGGGGAGCTGTTTTTT,CASSQAGLRTGELFF
TRBV11-2,TRBJ2-2,-,-,TGTGCCAGCAGCCTGGGACTCGCGAACACCGGGGAGCTGTTTTTT,CASSLGLANTGELFF
TRBV28,TRBJ2-2,-,-,TGTGCCAGCAGTAAAAACACCGGGGAGCTGTTTTTT,CASSKNTGELFF
TRBV7-3,TRBJ2-6,-,-,TGTGCCAGCAGCTTAAGTAGGGCTTCTGGGGCCAACGTCCTGACTTTC,CASSLSRASGANVLTF
TRBV2,TRBJ1-2,-,-,TGTGCCAGCAGCAACAAAAACTATGGCTACACCTTC,CASSNKNYGYTF
TRBV6-5,TRBJ2-7,-,TRBD1,TGTGCCAGCAGAACCGAGACAGGGGCACATTACGAGCAGTACTTC,CASRTETGAHYEQYF
TRBV5-1,TRBJ1-1,-,TRBD1,TGCGCCAGCAGCTCAGGACAGGGTAGTATGAACACTGAAGCTTTCTTT,CASSSGQGSMNTEAFF